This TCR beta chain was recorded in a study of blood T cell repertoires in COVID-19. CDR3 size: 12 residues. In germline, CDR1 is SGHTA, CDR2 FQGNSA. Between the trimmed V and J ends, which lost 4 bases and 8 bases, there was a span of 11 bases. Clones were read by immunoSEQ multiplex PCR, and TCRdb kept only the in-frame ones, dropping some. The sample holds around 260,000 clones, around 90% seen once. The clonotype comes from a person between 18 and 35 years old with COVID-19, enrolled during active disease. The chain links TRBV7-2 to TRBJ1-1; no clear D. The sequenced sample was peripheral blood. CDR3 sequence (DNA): TGTGCCAGCAGCTCCACTCACGAAGAAGCTTTCTTT. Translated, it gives CASSSTHEEAFF.